These 25 T cell receptor beta chains were all obtained from the same sample, sequenced in a study of cytomegalovirus exposure and HLA in healthy donors. A multiplex PCR was run with 60 Vbeta primers and 13 Jbeta primers. Sequencing was performed with immunoSEQ multiplex PCR; in TCRdb, only in-frame clones are kept and a portion is missing. The sample carries 150,000 to 200,000 clones, approximately 81% recorded once. The sample consisted of PBMCs. The receptors here all came from a woman between 18 and 29 years old in good health and CMV-seropositive.

A few counts support this clone. The gene calls are TRBV5-1 and TRBJ2-5, with TRBD1 matching 12 bases. CDR3 length equals 15 residues. Germline CDR1 reads SGHRS; CDR2 reads YFSETQ. The trim removed 4 bases at V and 4 bases at J, leaving 5 bases unmatched. CDR3 nucleotides: TGCGCCAGCAGCGAGGGACAGGGGGCCGGAGAGACCCAGTACTTC. Residues: CASSEGQGAGETQYF.

The CDR3 region is CASSQPSPLAGNTGELFF. The CDR3 DNA reads TGCGCCAGCAGCCAACCATCCCCACTAGCGGGGAACACCGGGGAGCTGTTTTTT. This chain connects TRBV4-1 to TRBJ2-2, with TRBD2 identical over 9 bases. The trim removed 2 bases at V and 1 base at J, leaving 8 bases unmatched. Germline CDR1 and CDR2: MGHRA and YSYEKL. The CDR3 length is 18 residues.

The rearrangement uses TRBV7-2 and TRBJ1-4; 7 bases match TRBD1. The germline gives CDR1 SGHTA, CDR2 FQGNSA. This CDR3 region has 12 residues. V gave up 2 bases and J gave up 11 bases; unmatched junction bases: 2. CDR3: CASSLIGGKLFF. As DNA, the CDR3 is TGTGCCAGCAGCTTAATAGGGGGCAAACTGTTTTTT.

This clone occurred once. V gene TRBV20-1 combines with J gene TRBJ1-5; D gene uncertain. Germline assignment: CDR1 DFQATT and CDR2 SNEGSKA (reference sequence). The CDR3 runs 11 residues. The V gene lost 0 bases and the J gene lost 12 bases, with 9 bases spanning the gap. DNA for the CDR3: TGCAGTGCTAGAGATCTGCGTCGCCAGCATTTT. It codes for CSARDLRRQHF.

The rearrangement joins TRBV7-6 to TRBJ1-4, with 8 bases identical to TRBD1. Germline-derived CDR1 and CDR2 are SGHVS and FNYEAQ. V shed 4 bases, J shed 8 bases, and the junction held 6 bases outside the gene matches. The CDR3 totals 14 residues. The CDR3 nucleotides read TGTGCCAGCAGCTCCGGGACAGGAAGCGAAAAACTGTTTTTT. Its protein product is CASSSGTGSEKLFF.

J is TRBJ1-1 and V is TRBV6-5; D might be TRBD1 (6 bases). Trimming took 0 bases from V and 0 from J, leaving 11 bases between them. The V gene's germline CDR1 is MNHEY and CDR2 SVGAGI. The CDR3 loop spans 16 amino acids. The CDR3 nucleotides read TGTGCCAGCAGTTACTCGACAGGATCCATGAACACTGAAGCTTTCTTT. The encoded protein is CASSYSTGSMNTEAFF.

The chain is built from TRBV11-2 and TRBJ2-1, with TRBD2 as a possible D gene (6 bases). Germline V gives CDR1 SGHAT, CDR2 FQNNGV. V lost 1 base to trimming and J lost 5 bases, with 15 bases between them. The CDR3 is made up of 16 amino acids. Written as DNA, the CDR3 is TGTGCCAGCAGCTTAGGAATGCGGGGCGGAAACAATGAGCAGTTCTTC. Residues: CASSLGMRGGNNEQFF.

A few counts support this clone. The chain combines TRBV30 with TRBJ1-2; D possibly corresponds to TRBD1 (5 bases). This CDR3 is built from 13 residues. In germline, CDR1 is GTSNPN, CDR2 SVGIG (reference sequence). Trimming removed 5 bases at V and 3 bases at J, with 13 bases between. CDR3 amino acids: CAWGPGGHYGYTF. CDR3 coding DNA: TGTGCCTGGGGCCCGGGGGGACACTATGGCTACACCTTC.

The chain joins TRBV6-4 to TRBJ1-2, with 8 bases fitting TRBD1. From germline, CDR1 is MRHNA and CDR2 SNTAGT. V was clipped by 6 bases and J by 8 bases; unmatched bases: 5. This CDR3 has 12 amino acids. The CDR3 sequence is CASRTGAGGYTF. As DNA, the CDR3 is TGTGCCAGCAGGACAGGGGCGGGAGGCTACACCTTC.

This rearrangement joins TRBV9 to TRBJ2-2, with D maybe TRBD2 (6 bases). Trimming cost V 6 bases and J 2 bases, with 8 bases left between them. Germline V gene data show CDR1 as SGDLS and CDR2 as YYNGEE. This CDR3 region has 13 residues. CDR3 sequence (DNA): TGTGCCAGCATGCGGGACAACACCGGGGAGCTGTTTTTT. This gives the protein CASMRDNTGELFF.

This clone was detected only a few times. The gene calls are TRBV6-4 and TRBJ2-2; unclear D gene. CDR3 size: 15 residues. The germline CDR1 and CDR2 sequences are MRHNA and SNTAGT. V was clipped by 5 bases and J by 4 bases, with 14 bases between them. The CDR3: CASSQQSPTTGELFF. The CDR3 region has the DNA TGTGCCAGCAGTCAACAGTCCCCTACCACCGGGGAGCTGTTTTTT.

The J gene is TRBJ1-5, the V gene TRBV6-1; no definite D call. The V gene lost 3 bases and the J gene lost 0 bases, with 12 bases spanning the gap. The CDR3 extends over 16 amino acids. CDR1 MNHNS and CDR2 SASEGT come from the germline V gene. The CDR3 DNA is TGTGCCAGCAGTGATATGAGGAGGAGTAGCAATCAGCCCCAGCATTTT. Protein sequence: CASSDMRRSSNQPQHF.

The chain is built from TRBV6-1 and TRBJ2-3; 7 nucleotides match TRBD1. This CDR3 has 15 residues. V trimming: 2 bases; J trimming: 3 bases; junction bases outside the gene matches: 5. CDR1 and CDR2 (germline): MNHNS, SASEGT. The CDR3 protein is CASSELQGVTDTQYF. Here the CDR3 DNA reads TGTGCCAGCAGTGAACTCCAGGGGGTAACAGATACGCAGTATTTT.

V is TRBV7-2 and J is TRBJ1-2; weak D call: TRBD1 (5 bases). The V gene's germline CDR1 is SGHTA and CDR2 FQGNSA. Trimming cost V 3 bases and J 5 bases, with 13 bases left between them. CDR3 length: 14 amino acids. CDR3 DNA sequence: TGTGCCAGCAGCTTCCAGGACATTGAGTATGGCTACACCTTC. Residues: CASSFQDIEYGYTF.

CDR3 DNA: TGTGCCAGCAGCCGTATTTCGGGACAGGGGTATTTCAATGAGCAGTTCTTC. It codes for CASSRISGQGYFNEQFF. This chain uses TRBV11-3 with TRBJ2-1, with 10 bases matching TRBD1. J gave up 6 bases and V 5 bases, and 13 bases lay outside the gene matches. The CDR3 totals 17 residues. CDR1 SGHNT and CDR2 YENEEA come from the germline V gene.

V and J are TRBV27 and TRBJ1-1; D unresolved. CDR3 size: 14 residues. Germline lookup yields CDR1 MNHEY and CDR2 SMNVEV (reference sequence). V dropped 4 bases and J dropped 4 bases, with 13 bases sitting between them. The CDR3 here is CASSSIMGSTEAFF. CDR3 DNA: TGTGCCAGCAGTTCTATTATGGGGAGCACTGAAGCTTTCTTT.

This clone was detected only a few times. This sequence joins TRBV5-1 and TRBJ2-5, with TRBD1 matching 7 bases. After removal of 4 bases from V and 4 bases from J, the junction contained 10 bases not matched to a gene. Germline V gene data show CDR1 as SGHRS and CDR2 as YFSETQ. This CDR3 has 15 residues. The CDR3 bases are TGCGCCAGCAGCGGTCCACAGGGGATCGGAGAGACCCAGTACTTC. This sequence encodes CASSGPQGIGETQYF.

CDR3 nucleotide sequence: TGTGCCACCAGCAGAGGATTGGGCGGGGGCCAAGAGACCCAGTACTTC. Translating it yields CATSRGLGGGQETQYF. The chain recombines TRBV15 with TRBJ2-5; 7 bases map to TRBD2. The CDR3 spans 16 residues. The V gene end was trimmed by 1 base and the J gene end by 1 base; junction bases not matched to a gene: 6. CDR1 is LNHNV, CDR2 YYDKDF, per germline (reference sequence). Supplemented by reference TRBV15 and TRBJ2-5, the full variable domain reads DAMVIQNPRYQVTQFGKPVTLSCSQTLNHNVMYWYQQKSSQAPKLLFHYYDKDFNNEADTPDNFQSRRPNTSFCFLDIRSPGLGDTAMYLCATSRGLGGGQETQYFGPGTRLLVL.

V is TRBV7-2 and J is TRBJ2-1; 8 bases agree with TRBD1. Germline lookup yields CDR1 SGHTA and CDR2 FQGNSA. V was clipped by 4 bases and J by 4 bases; unmatched bases: 6. The CDR3 length is 15 residues. The CDR3 region has the DNA TGTGCCAGCAGCTCACAGGGGGGCGCGTACAATGAGCAGTTCTTC. Translating it yields CASSSQGGAYNEQFF.

The table lists this clone with a count of one. J is TRBJ1-5 and V is TRBV19; 11 nucleotides align to TRBD1. The germline gives CDR1 LNHDA, CDR2 SQIVND (reference sequence). This CDR3 has 16 amino acids. Unmatched junction bases numbered 8, after V lost 6 bases and J lost 4 bases. The CDR3: CASRWDRGSGNQPQHF. DNA for the CDR3: TGTGCCAGTAGATGGGACAGGGGGTCGGGAAATCAGCCCCAGCATTTT.

With regard to this clone: Other nucleotide sequences from this sample produce the same CDR3. This sequence joins TRBV5-1 and TRBJ2-1; the D is unclear. V was pared by 2 bases and J by 4 bases, with 4 bases between. The CDR3 length is 12 residues. CDR1 is SGHRS and CDR2 is YFSETQ in the germline V gene. CDR3 sequence reads: CASSFSYNEQFF. CDR3 bases: TGCGCCAGCAGCTTCTCTTACAATGAGCAGTTCTTC.

The chain combines TRBV9 with TRBJ1-1; no reliable D call. The CDR3 totals 14 residues. CDR1 and CDR2 from the germline V gene are SGDLS and YYNGEE. The ends were cut back, 5 bases at V and 0 bases at J, with 11 bases in the middle. CDR3 nucleotides: TGTGCCAGCAGTCCGGGGAGGGTGAACACTGAAGCTTTCTTT. This translates into CASSPGRVNTEAFF.

The chain uses TRBV27 and TRBJ2-2, with 7 bases aligning to TRBD1. The CDR3 runs 16 residues. V dropped 2 bases and J dropped 1; count of bases not matched to a gene: 4. Germline-derived CDR1 and CDR2 are MNHEY and SMNVEV (reference sequence). The CDR3 DNA reads as TGTGCCAGCAGTTTAGCTGGGACAGTGAACACCGGGGAGCTGTTTTTT. Protein product: CASSLAGTVNTGELFF.

The chain joins TRBV19 to TRBJ2-7; TRBD1 matches 7 bases. The V gene end was trimmed by 3 bases and the J gene end by 1 base; junction bases not matched to a gene: 3. The CDR3 loop spans 14 amino acids. Germline CDR1 is LNHDA and CDR2 is SQIVND (reference sequence). CDR3 protein: CASSMRGQSYEQYF. The CDR3 bases are TGTGCCAGTAGTATGAGGGGACAGTCCTACGAGCAGTACTTC.

This clone was observed a handful of times. Distinct nucleotide sequences in the sample also encode this CDR3. The genes are TRBV5-1 and TRBJ2-7, with a tentative D call TRBD2 (5 bases). The length of the CDR3 is 11 residues. V was trimmed by 4 bases and J by 4 bases, leaving 6 bases between them. In germline, CDR1 is SGHRS, CDR2 YFSETQ. As DNA, the CDR3 is TGCGCCAGCAGCCCGGGATACGAGCAGTACTTC. As protein: CASSPGYEQYF.